This T cell receptor beta chain was identified in a study of cytomegalovirus exposure and HLA in healthy donors. Concerning this clone: Antigen: not known.

Points from the study as a whole: It has been reported that TCR beta sequences accurately predicted the HLA-A and HLA-B alleles of most subjects. Productive rates of about 90% or about 30% were seen for most TCR beta V segments in an earlier analysis.

Vbeta (60) and Jbeta (13) primers were used in the PCR. The protocol was immunoSEQ multiplex PCR, while the TCRdb copy is restricted to in-frame clones and leaves out a portion. The data hold over 110,000 clones, with 60% to 85% observed a single time. The CDR3 is 17 amino acids. This receptor was identified in a male donor in good health and CMV-seropositive. V and J are TRBV21-1 and TRBJ1-1. TRBV21-1 is recorded as a pseudogene. Sequencing was carried out using PBMCs. The CDR3 DNA follows: TGTGCCAGCAGCAAGGGTATGTGTCGGGCGGGACGGCCTGAAGCTTTCTTT. This codes for CASSKGMCRAGRPEAFF.